This T cell receptor (beta chain) was sequenced in a study of T cells after yellow fever vaccination. This clonotype has at least ten counts. Using its own MiXCR run on the 5' RACE reads, TCRdb lists one record per CDR3 protein. This sample yields 70,000 or so distinct CDR3 sequences, of which around 7% are seen a single time; roughly 28% belongs to the top ten. The germline gives CDR1 LNHNV, CDR2 YYDKDF (reference sequence). V lost 0 bases to trimming and J lost 2 bases, with 8 bases between them. The CDR3 contains 15 residues. This clonotype was obtained from a man aged 18 to 30 who received the YFV17D yellow fever vaccine. The chain recombines TRBV15 with TRBJ2-1; no firm D call. This material consisted of CD8+ T cells sorted from PBMCs, taken roughly 10 days after the first yellow fever vaccination. The CDR3 DNA reads as TGTGCCACCAGCAGAGATCGTAGCCCCTACAATGAGCAGTTCTTC. The encoded protein is CATSRDRSPYNEQFF.